This TCR beta chain derives from a study of blood T cells in healthy people across ages. Study observations and caveats: Shifts in expanded clonotypes may have been confounded by donor CMV status, which was unknown. Age advanced and TCR beta diversity per million T cells fell, roughly linearly.

About this clonotype: The antigen is undetermined.

Germline CDR1 and CDR2: SGHDN and FVKESK. This CDR3 contains 14 residues. V lost 2 bases and J 8 bases, leaving 12 bases between the germline ends. Using a J-beta primer mix together with a sample-barcoded 5' primer, a second PCR was run for roughly 6 to 12 cycles. A 12-random-nucleotide template-switch adaptor tagged each cDNA molecule. TCRdb analysed the 5' RACE reads with MiXCR anew, one entry per CDR3 protein. This sample has 730,000 or so distinct CDR3 sequences, with roughly 44% found just once. The receptor's source is a woman in her sixties or seventies in good health. Sample: blood. The rearrangement uses TRBV14 and TRBJ1-4; perhaps TRBD1 as D (6 bases). In DNA, the CDR3 is TGTGCCAGCAGCCAACAGTCTAGGGGGGAAAAACTGTTTTTT. It encodes CASSQQSRGEKLFF.